Each of the 6 T cell receptor beta chains below was sequenced from the same sample in a study of T cell responses to AZD1222 COVID-19 vaccine. Sequenced by immunoSEQ multiplex PCR; TCRdb stores in-frame clones only, minus some. The sample has 150,000 to 160,000 clones, about 86% seen once. Specimen: peripheral blood, collected on day 0 of MenACWY control vaccination. The receptors shown here come from an adult in good health.

The rearrangement joins TRBV30 to TRBJ1-1; D not certain. V lost 2 bases and J 8 bases, leaving 15 bases between the germline ends. The CDR3 is 13 amino acids. Germline V CDR1 and CDR2: GTSNPN, SVGIG (reference sequence). The CDR3 reads CAWSLPLSGEAFF. For the CDR3, the DNA is TGTGCCTGGAGTCTCCCACTCTCGGGAGAAGCTTTCTTT.

This chain links TRBV2 with TRBJ2-3, with a tentative D call TRBD2 (6 bases). Trimming cost V 4 bases and J 3 bases, with 14 bases left between them. Germline-derived CDR1 and CDR2 are SNHLY and FYNNEI. This CDR3 is built from 15 residues. The CDR3: CASSGRMEGTDTQYF. CDR3 DNA sequence: TGTGCCAGCAGTGGTAGGATGGAGGGTACAGATACGCAGTATTTT.

The chain carries TRBV15 and TRBJ2-7; 8 bases map to TRBD1. V dropped 5 bases and J dropped 5; count of bases not matched to a gene: 5. This CDR3 is 13 amino acids long. Germline loops: CDR1 LNHNV, CDR2 YYDKDF (reference sequence). Here the CDR3 DNA reads TGTGCCACCAGCCGCAGACAGGGGAACGAGCAGTACTTC. Amino acid sequence: CATSRRQGNEQYF. Combining the CDR3 with reference TRBV15 and TRBJ2-7 gives the whole variable domain DAMVIQNPRYQVTQFGKPVTLSCSQTLNHNVMYWYQQKSSQAPKLLFHYYDKDFNNEADTPDNFQSRRPNTSFCFLDIRSPGLGDTAMYLCATSRRQGNEQYFGPGTRLTVT.

V gene TRBV2 combines with J gene TRBJ2-3; TRBD2 matches at 10 bases. Germline V gene sequence: CDR1 SNHLY, CDR2 FYNNEI. This CDR3 region has 16 residues. After removal of 7 bases from V and 4 bases from J, the junction contained 11 bases not matched to a gene. The CDR3 DNA reads as TGTGCCAGCACCAGCGGGCTAGCGGGGGTGGCAGATACGCAGTATTTT. The encoded protein is CASTSGLAGVADTQYF.

The rearrangement uses TRBV10-3 and TRBJ1-1, with TRBD1 identical over 11 bases. After removal of 11 bases from V and 4 bases from J, the junction contained 9 bases not matched to a gene. The germline V gene encodes CDR1 ENHRY and CDR2 SYGVKD. The length of the CDR3 is 14 residues. CDR3 DNA sequence: TGTGCCGTCTCGGACAGGGGGCTGGTCACTGAAGCTTTCTTT. It codes for CAVSDRGLVTEAFF.

The chain recombines TRBV6-5 with TRBJ2-1; 8 bases map to TRBD2. The V gene's germline CDR1 is MNHEY and CDR2 SVGAGI. The CDR3 spans 14 residues. With 7 bases clipped from V and 10 bases from J, the junction kept 12 bases outside the gene matches. CDR3 in amino acids: CASKLRGGRGEQFF. The CDR3 DNA follows: TGTGCCAGCAAATTACGGGGGGGAAGGGGGGAGCAGTTCTTC.